This T cell receptor beta chain was observed in a study of T cells in localized non-small cell lung cancer. General study findings and limits: In adjacent lung, a median roughly 53 of the top 100 tumor clones were found. Uninvolved adjacent lung showed peak T cell clonality, exceeding tumor. A raised T cell density in blood coincided with lengthier overall survival.

Sequenced by immunoSEQ multiplex PCR; TCRdb stores in-frame clones only, minus some. The sample records tens of thousands of clones, about 85% being singletons. This CDR3 spans 13 amino acids. Trimming took 6 bases from V and 5 from J, leaving 13 bases between them. Per germline, CDR1 LNHDA and CDR2 SQIVND (reference sequence). As regards this clone: The antigen remains undetermined.

This receptor was taken from a woman aged 18-49 years with stage III lung adenocarcinoma. Sequences were derived from peripheral blood, sampled before any cancer treatment. The chain couples TRBV19 to TRBJ1-2; tentative D call: TRBD1 (6 bases). The CDR3 DNA follows: TGTGCCAGTAGCCCCCGGACAGCTTATGGCTACACCTTC. As protein: CASSPRTAYGYTF.